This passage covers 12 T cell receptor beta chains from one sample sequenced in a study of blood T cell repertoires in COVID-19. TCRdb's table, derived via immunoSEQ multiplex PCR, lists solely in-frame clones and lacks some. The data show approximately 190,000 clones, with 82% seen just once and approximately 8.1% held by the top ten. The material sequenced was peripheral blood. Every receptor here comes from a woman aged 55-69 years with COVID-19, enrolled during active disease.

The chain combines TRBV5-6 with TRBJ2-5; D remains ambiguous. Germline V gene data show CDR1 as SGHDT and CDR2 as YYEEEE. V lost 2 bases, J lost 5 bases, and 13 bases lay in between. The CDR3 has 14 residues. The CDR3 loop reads CASSFLTQAETQYF. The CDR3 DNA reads TGTGCCAGCAGCTTTTTGACCCAAGCGGAGACCCAGTACTTC.

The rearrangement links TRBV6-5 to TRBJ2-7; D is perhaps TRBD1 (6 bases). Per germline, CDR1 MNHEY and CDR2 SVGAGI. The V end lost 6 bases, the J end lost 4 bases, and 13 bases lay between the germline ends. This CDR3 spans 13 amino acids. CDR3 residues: CASRVGTTYEQYF. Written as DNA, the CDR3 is TGTGCCAGCAGGGTTGGGACAACATACGAGCAGTACTTC.

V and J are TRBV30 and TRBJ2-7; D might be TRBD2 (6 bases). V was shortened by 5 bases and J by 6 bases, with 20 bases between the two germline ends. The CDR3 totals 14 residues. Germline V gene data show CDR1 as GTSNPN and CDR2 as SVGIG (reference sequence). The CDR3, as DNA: TGTGCCTGGGGCGATGGGGGGAGACCCCTCGAGCAGTACTTC. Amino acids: CAWGDGGRPLEQYF.

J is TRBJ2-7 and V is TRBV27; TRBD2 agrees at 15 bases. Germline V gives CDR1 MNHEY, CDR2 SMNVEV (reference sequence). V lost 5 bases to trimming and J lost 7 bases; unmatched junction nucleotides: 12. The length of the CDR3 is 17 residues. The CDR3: CASSPNLGLAGGREQYV. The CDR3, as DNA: TGTGCCAGCAGTCCGAACCTCGGACTAGCGGGGGGGCGTGAGCAGTACGTC.

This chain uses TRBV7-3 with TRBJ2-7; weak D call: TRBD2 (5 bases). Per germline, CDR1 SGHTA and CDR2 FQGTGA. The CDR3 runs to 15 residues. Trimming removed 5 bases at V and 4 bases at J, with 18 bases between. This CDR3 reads CASSPTGMAVYEQYF. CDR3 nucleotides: TGTGCCAGCAGCCCAACCGGGATGGCCGTATACGAGCAGTACTTC. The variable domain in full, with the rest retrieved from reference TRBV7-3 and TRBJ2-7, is GAGVSQTPSNKVTEKGKYVELRCDPISGHTALYWYRQSLGQGPEFLIYFQGTGAADDSGLPNDRFFAVRPEGSVSTLKIQRTERGDSAVYLCASSPTGMAVYEQYFGPGTRLTVT.

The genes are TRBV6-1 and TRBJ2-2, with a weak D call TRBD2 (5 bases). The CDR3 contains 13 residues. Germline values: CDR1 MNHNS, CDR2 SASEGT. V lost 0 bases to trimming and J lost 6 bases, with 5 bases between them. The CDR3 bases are TGTGCCAGCAGTGAAGCGCGGGCCGGGGAGCTGTTTTTT. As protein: CASSEARAGELFF.

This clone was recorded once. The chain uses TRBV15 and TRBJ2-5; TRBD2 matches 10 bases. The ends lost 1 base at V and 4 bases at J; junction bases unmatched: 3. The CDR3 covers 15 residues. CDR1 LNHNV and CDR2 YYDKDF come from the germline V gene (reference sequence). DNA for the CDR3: TGTGCCACCAGCAGAGGAGCGGGAGGGCCAGAGACCCAGTACTTC. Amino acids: CATSRGAGGPETQYF.

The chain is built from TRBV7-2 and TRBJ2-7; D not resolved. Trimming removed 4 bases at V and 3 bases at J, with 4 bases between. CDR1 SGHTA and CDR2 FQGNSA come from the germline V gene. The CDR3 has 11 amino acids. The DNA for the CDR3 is TGTGCCAGCAGCTCCGTCTACGAGCAGTACTTC. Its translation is CASSSVYEQYF.

The CDR3 DNA is TGTGCCAGCCGAGAGTACGTCGCAGGTATCTATGAGCAGTTCTTC. The encoded protein is CASREYVAGIYEQFF. This rearrangement joins TRBV27 to TRBJ2-1, with D hard to call. Germline lookup yields CDR1 MNHEY and CDR2 SMNVEV (reference sequence). The V and J ends lost 8 bases and 8 bases respectively, with 22 bases between them. This CDR3 has 15 amino acids.

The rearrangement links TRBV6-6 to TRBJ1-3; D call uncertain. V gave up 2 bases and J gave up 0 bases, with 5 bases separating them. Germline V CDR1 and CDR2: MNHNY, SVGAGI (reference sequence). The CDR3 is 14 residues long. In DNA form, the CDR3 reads TGTGCCAGCAGTTACGGCAGCTCTGGAAACACCATATATTTT. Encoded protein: CASSYGSSGNTIYF.

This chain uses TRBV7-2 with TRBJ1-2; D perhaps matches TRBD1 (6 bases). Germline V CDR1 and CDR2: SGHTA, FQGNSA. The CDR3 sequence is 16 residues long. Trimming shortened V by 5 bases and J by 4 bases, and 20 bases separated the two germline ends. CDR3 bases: TGTGCCAGCAGCCTCCTTACAACAGGGTTGGCCTATGGCTACACCTTC. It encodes CASSLLTTGLAYGYTF.

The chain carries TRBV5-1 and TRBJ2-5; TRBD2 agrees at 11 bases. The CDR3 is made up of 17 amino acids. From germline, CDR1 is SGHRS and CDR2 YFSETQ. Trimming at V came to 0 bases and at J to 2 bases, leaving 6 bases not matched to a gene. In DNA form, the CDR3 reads TGCGCCAGCAGCTTGGTTCTAGCGGGGGGCGTTCAAGAGACCCAGTACTTC. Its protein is CASSLVLAGGVQETQYF.